The 10 T cell receptor beta chains presented below share a single source sample, sequenced in a study of T cells in narcolepsy. TCRdb's copy holds only in-frame clones and misses some; the assay was immunoSEQ multiplex PCR. The data show some 30,000 clones, with roughly 90% seen just once and roughly 0.89% held by the top ten. The sample was CD45RA- memory CD4+ T cells from PBMCs. These receptor sequences come from a human donor with narcolepsy.

V usage is TRBV2 and J usage is TRBJ2-7, with D hard to call. Germline V CDR1 and CDR2: SNHLY, FYNNEI. This CDR3 has 12 residues. V lost 4 bases to trimming and J lost 3 bases, with 7 bases between them. DNA for the CDR3: TGTGCCAGCAGTGTCCAAGGCTACGAGCAGTACTTC. This sequence encodes CASSVQGYEQYF.

The chain links TRBV11-3 to TRBJ1-2; D remains ambiguous. With 1 base removed from V and 6 bases from J, the gap between germline ends came to 6 bases. The CDR3 totals 12 residues. Germline values: CDR1 SGHNT, CDR2 YENEEA. CDR3 amino acids: CASSLAQNGYTF. The CDR3 DNA sequence: TGTGCCAGCAGCTTAGCACAGAATGGCTACACCTTC.

The genes are TRBV20-1 and TRBJ2-6; D is undetermined. The germline V gene has CDR1 DFQATT and CDR2 SNEGSKA (reference sequence). CDR3 length equals 11 residues. The CDR3 reads CATSGANVLTF. The CDR3 bases are TGCGCTACTTCTGGGGCCAACGTCCTGACTTTC.

In this sample, this clone turned up once. This chain joins TRBV25-1 and TRBJ1-2; D may be TRBD1 (5 bases). CDR3 length equals 14 residues. Germline loops: CDR1 MGHDK, CDR2 SYGVNS. V was pared by 1 base and J by 6 bases, with 12 bases between. The CDR3 reads CASSESGGRHGYTF. The CDR3 bases are TGTGCCAGCAGTGAATCGGGGGGAAGGCATGGCTACACCTTC.

CDR3 protein: CASSLRDYNEQFF. In DNA form, the CDR3 reads TGTGCCAGCAGCTTAAGGGACTACAATGAGCAGTTCTTC. The rearrangement links TRBV5-8 to TRBJ2-1, with unresolved D. CDR1 and CDR2 from the germline V gene are SGHTS and YDEGEE. The V end was cut by 2 bases, the J end by 3 bases, with 6 bases between. The CDR3 spans 13 residues.

This chain connects TRBV7-2 to TRBJ2-6; D gene ambiguous. Trimming removed 0 bases at V and 2 bases at J, with 5 bases between. Germline assignment: CDR1 SGHTA and CDR2 FQGNSA. The CDR3 is made up of 15 amino acids. The CDR3 DNA sequence: TGTGCCAGCAGCTTAGCGCGGCCTGGGGCCAACGTCCTGACTTTC. Its translation is CASSLARPGANVLTF.

The CDR3 reads CASRQGPGGKTDTQYF. The CDR3 region has the DNA TGTGCCAGCAGGCAAGGGCCAGGGGGCAAAACAGATACGCAGTATTTT. V is TRBV28 and J is TRBJ2-3, with TRBD1 identical over 8 bases. Germline CDR1 reads MDHEN; CDR2 reads SYDVKM. The CDR3 runs to 16 residues. After removal of 6 bases from V and 3 bases from J, the junction contained 11 bases not matched to a gene.

This chain uses TRBV7-7 with TRBJ2-5, with 16 bases matching TRBD2. Germline V gene sequence: CDR1 SSHAT, CDR2 FNYEAQ (reference sequence). The CDR3 totals 17 residues. V lost 4 bases to trimming and J lost 5 bases; unmatched junction nucleotides: 7. The CDR3 DNA follows: TGTGCCAGCAGCTCGGGACTAGCGGGGGGGTTCACGGAGACCCAGTACTTC. Protein sequence: CASSSGLAGGFTETQYF.

V is TRBV12-2 and J is TRBJ2-7. TRBV12-2 is a recognized pseudogene. This CDR3 spans 13 amino acids. The CDR3 region has the DNA TGTGCAAGGCGCTTAGTTTCCCCCTACGAGCAGTACTTC. Its translation: CARRLVSPYEQYF.

This chain uses TRBV4-3 with TRBJ2-7, with 16 bases identical to TRBD2. The CDR3 has 17 residues. Germline V gene data show CDR1 as LGHNA and CDR2 as YSLEER. V shed 4 bases, J shed 0 bases, and the junction held 3 bases outside the gene matches. The CDR3 is CASSRGLAGGLSYEQYF. DNA of the CDR3: TGCGCCAGCAGCCGGGGACTAGCGGGGGGGCTCTCCTACGAGCAGTACTTC.